What follows is one T cell receptor (beta chain) and its context. The antigen is unknown. Use of 60 Vbeta and 13 Jbeta primers characterized the PCR. This table comes from immunoSEQ multiplex PCR, and its TCRdb copy is limited to in-frame clones, with some not included. The sample yields 150,000 to 250,000 clones, roughly 85% seen once. CDR1 is MNHEY, CDR2 SMNVEV, per germline (reference sequence). The CDR3 runs to 12 residues. V was cut by 5 bases and J by 5 bases, with 9 bases left in between. This record belongs to a study of cytomegalovirus exposure and HLA in healthy donors. Study-level findings and limits: It was confirmed in vitro that a few of the CMV-associated chains were specific for CMV antigens.

Material for sequencing was PBMCs. This TCR came from a woman between 45 and 60 years old in good health and CMV-seronegative. This chain uses TRBV27 with TRBJ2-5; unclear D gene. The CDR3 loop is CASSTNGETQYF. The DNA for the CDR3 is TGTGCCAGCAGTACCAACGGGGAGACCCAGTACTTC.